There are many counts of the clone carrying this T cell receptor beta chain. The sample belongs to a study of T cells after yellow fever vaccination. Study information: Tscm, CM, EM and EMRA memory subsets were sorted by CD3, CD45RA, CCR7 and CD95. Low-cell-number fractions underwent preparation using SMART-Seq v4 Ultra Low Input. Study-wide points: Post-booster repertoires contained most primary-vaccination clones again (roughly 97% CD4, less than 90% CD8).

Universal primer sites and UMIs were introduced during 5'RACE template-switching synthesis of TCR cDNA. TCRdb re-called the 5' RACE reads with MiXCR, one entry per CDR3 protein. The sample lists about 12,000 distinct CDR3 sequences; about 5% were seen once. CDR1 and CDR2 (germline): LNHDA, SQIVND (reference sequence). Trimming shortened V by 0 bases and J by 3 bases, and 12 bases separated the two germline ends. This CDR3 contains 15 residues. The chain carries TRBV19 and TRBJ2-7; D not resolved. The material was PBMCs, either bulk or a sorted T-cell subset (CD4+, CD8+, memory, or dextramer-sorted; not recorded which), obtained on the day of the yellow fever booster vaccination. The clonotype comes from a man under 40 who received the YFV17D yellow fever vaccine. This CDR3 is CASSIDGSRLYEQYF. CDR3 bases: TGTGCCAGTAGTATAGACGGGTCTCGTCTCTACGAGCAGTACTTC.